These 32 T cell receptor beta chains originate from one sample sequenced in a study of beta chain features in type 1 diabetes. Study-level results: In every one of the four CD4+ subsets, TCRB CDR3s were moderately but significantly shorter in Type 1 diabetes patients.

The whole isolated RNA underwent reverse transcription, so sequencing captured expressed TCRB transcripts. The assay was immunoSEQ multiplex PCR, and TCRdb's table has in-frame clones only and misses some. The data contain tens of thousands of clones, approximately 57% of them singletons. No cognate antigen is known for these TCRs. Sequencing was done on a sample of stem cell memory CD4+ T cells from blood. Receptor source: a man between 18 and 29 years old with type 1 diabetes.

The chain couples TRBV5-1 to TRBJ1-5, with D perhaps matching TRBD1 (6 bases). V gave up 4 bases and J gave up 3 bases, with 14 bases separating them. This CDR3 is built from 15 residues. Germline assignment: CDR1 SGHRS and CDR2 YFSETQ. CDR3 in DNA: TGCGCCAGCAGCCACGACGGACAGCCCAATCAGCCCCAGCATTTT. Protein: CASSHDGQPNQPQHF.

The CDR3, as DNA: TGTGCCGCCGGGAGGGGGACGGTGAACACTGAAGCTTTCTTT. Translating gives CAAGRGTVNTEAFF. The rearrangement links TRBV6-5 to TRBJ1-1; a weak D match, TRBD1 (6 bases). Germline V gene data show CDR1 as MNHEY and CDR2 as SVGAGI. V was clipped by 11 bases and J by 0 bases, with 16 bases between them. The CDR3 covers 14 residues.

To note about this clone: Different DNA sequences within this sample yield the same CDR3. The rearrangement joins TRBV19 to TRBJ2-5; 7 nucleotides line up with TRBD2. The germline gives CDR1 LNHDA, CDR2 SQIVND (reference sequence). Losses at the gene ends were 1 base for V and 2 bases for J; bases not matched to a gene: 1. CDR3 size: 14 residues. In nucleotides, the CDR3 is TGTGCCAGTAGTATAGGGGGAGGGCAAGAGACCCAGTACTTC. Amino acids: CASSIGGGQETQYF.

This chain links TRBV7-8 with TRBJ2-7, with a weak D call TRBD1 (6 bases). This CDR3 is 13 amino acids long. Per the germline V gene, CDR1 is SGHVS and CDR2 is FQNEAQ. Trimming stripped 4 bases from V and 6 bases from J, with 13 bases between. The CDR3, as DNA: TGTGCCAGCAGCTCACAGGGTAAGGGCGAGCAGTACTTC. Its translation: CASSSQGKGEQYF.

CDR3 sequence reads: CASTQGTSGPTGELFF. Written as DNA, the CDR3 is TGTGCCAGCACCCAGGGGACTAGCGGGCCCACCGGGGAGCTGTTTTTT. The chain combines TRBV14 with TRBJ2-2; TRBD2 matches 12 bases. Germline CDR1 is SGHDN and CDR2 is FVKESK. The CDR3 spans 16 residues. The V gene end was trimmed by 7 bases and the J gene end by 4 bases; junction bases not matched to a gene: 7.

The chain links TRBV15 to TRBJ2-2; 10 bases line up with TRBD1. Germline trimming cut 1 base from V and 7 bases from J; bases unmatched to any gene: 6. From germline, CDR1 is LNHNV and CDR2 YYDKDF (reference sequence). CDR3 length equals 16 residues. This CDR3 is CATSRGDRGYGGELFF. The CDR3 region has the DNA TGTGCCACCAGCAGAGGGGACAGGGGATATGGCGGGGAGCTGTTTTTT.

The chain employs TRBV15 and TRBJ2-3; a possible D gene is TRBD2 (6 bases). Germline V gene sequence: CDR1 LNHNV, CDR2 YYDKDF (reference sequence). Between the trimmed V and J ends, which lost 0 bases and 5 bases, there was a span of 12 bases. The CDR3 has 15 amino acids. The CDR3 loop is CATSRDGLEGDTQYF. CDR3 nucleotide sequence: TGTGCCACCAGCAGAGACGGACTGGAGGGAGATACGCAGTATTTT.

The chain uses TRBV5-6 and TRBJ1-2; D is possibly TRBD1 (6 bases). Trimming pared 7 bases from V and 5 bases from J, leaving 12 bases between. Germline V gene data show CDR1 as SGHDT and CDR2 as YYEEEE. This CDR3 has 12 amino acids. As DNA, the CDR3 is TGTGCCAGCTCACAGGGACCTTATGGCTACACCTTC. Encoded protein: CASSQGPYGYTF.

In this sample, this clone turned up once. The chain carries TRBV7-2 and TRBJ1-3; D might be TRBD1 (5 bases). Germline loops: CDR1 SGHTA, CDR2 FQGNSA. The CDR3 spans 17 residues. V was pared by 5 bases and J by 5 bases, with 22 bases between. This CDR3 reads CASSGQTRNVDRNTIYF. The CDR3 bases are TGTGCCAGCAGCGGACAAACGCGCAACGTCGACAGAAACACCATATATTTT.

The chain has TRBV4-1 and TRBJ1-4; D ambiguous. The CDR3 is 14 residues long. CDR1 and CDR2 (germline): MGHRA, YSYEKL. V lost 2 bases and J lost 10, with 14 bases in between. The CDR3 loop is CASSQPLGSGKLFF. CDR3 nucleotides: TGCGCCAGCAGCCAACCCCTGGGCTCTGGAAAACTGTTTTTT.

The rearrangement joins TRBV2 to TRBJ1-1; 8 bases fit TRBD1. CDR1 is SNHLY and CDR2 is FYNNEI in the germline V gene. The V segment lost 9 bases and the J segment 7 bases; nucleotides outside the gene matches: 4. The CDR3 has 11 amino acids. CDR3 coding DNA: TGTGCCAGTGACAGGGGACTTGAAGCTTTCTTT. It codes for CASDRGLEAFF.

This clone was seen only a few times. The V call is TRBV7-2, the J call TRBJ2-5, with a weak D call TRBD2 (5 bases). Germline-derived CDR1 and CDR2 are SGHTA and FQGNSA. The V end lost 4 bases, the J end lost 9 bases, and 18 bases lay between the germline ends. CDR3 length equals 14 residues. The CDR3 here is CASSSQRAPEAQYF. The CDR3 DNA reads TGTGCCAGCAGCTCGCAGAGAGCCCCGGAGGCCCAGTACTTC.

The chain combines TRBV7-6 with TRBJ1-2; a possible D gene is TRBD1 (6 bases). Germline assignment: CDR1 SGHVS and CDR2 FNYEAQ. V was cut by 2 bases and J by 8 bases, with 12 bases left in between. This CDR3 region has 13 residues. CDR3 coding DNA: TGTGCCAGCAGCTTAACCGGGGGGCAGGGCTACACCTTC. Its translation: CASSLTGGQGYTF.

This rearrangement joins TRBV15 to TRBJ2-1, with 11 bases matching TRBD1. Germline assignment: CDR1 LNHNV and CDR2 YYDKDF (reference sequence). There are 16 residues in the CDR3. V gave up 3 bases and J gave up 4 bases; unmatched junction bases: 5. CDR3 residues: CATSRDRGLYYNEQFF. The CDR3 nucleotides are TGTGCCACCAGCAGGGACAGGGGGCTTTATTACAATGAGCAGTTCTTC.

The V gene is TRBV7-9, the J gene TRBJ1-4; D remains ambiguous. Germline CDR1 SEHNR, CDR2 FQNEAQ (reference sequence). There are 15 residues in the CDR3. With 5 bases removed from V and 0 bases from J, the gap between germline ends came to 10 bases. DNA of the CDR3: TGTGCCAGCAGCCGGGTCGATGCAACTAATGAAAAACTGTTTTTT. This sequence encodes CASSRVDATNEKLFF.

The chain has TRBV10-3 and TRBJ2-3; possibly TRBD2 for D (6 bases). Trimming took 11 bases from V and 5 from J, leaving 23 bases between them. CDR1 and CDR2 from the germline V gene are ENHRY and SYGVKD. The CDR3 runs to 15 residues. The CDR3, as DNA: TGTGCCTCCACAGCCTACGGGCAGGGAGGAGATACGCAGTATTTT. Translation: CASTAYGQGGDTQYF.

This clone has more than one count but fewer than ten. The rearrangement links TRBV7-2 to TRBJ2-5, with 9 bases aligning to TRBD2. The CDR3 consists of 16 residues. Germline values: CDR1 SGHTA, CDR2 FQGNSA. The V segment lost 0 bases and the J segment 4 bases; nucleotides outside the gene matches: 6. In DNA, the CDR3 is TGTGCCAGCAGCTTAGCTGCTAGCGGGGCCAGAGAGACCCAGTACTTC. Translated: CASSLAASGARETQYF.

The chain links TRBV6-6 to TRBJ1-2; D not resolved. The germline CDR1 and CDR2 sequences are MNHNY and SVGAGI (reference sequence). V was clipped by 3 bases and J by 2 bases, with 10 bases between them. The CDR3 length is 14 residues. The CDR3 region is CASSYTAGNYGYTF. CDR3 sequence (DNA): TGTGCCAGCAGTTATACCGCCGGGAACTATGGCTACACCTTC.

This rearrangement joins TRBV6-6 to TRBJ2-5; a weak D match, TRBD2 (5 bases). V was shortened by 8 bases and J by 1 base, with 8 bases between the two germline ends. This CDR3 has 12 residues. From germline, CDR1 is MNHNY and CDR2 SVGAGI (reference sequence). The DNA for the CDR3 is TGTGCCAGCCAGCGGCCCCAAGAGACCCAGTACTTC. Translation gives CASQRPQETQYF.

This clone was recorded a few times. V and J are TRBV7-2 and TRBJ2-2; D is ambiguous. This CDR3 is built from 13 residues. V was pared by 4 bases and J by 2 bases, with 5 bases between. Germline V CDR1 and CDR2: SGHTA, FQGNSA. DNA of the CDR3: TGTGCCAGCAGCTCACACAACACCGGGGAGCTGTTTTTT. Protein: CASSSHNTGELFF.

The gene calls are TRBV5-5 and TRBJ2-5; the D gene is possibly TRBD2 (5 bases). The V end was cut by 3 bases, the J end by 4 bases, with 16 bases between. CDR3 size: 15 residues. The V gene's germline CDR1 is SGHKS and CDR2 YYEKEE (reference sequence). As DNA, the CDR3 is TGTGCCAGCAGCTCCCCCCATCTAGCACGAGAGACCCAGTACTTC. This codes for CASSSPHLARETQYF.

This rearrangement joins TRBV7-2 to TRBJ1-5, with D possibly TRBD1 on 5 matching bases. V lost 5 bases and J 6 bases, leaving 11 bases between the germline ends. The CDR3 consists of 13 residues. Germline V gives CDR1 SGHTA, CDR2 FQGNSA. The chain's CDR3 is CASSRDSPQPQHF. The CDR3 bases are TGTGCCAGCAGCAGAGACAGCCCTCAGCCCCAGCATTTT.

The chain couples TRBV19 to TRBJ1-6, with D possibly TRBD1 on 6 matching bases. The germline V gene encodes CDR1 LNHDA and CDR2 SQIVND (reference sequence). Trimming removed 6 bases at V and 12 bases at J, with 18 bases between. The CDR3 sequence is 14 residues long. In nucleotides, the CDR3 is TGTGCCAGTAGCCCATCGACAGGCCGCGTACCCCTCCACTTT. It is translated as CASSPSTGRVPLHF.

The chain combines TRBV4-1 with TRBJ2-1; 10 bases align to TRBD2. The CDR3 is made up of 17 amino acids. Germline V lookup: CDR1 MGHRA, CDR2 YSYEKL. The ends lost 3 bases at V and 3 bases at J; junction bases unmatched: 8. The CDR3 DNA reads TGCGCCAGCAGCCACGGGCCGGGACTAGCGATCTACAATGAGCAGTTCTTC. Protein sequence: CASSHGPGLAIYNEQFF.

In DNA form, the CDR3 reads TGTGCCAGTAACGTAGCGGGATTAAACTACAATGAGCAGTTCTTC. As protein: CASNVAGLNYNEQFF. The chain combines TRBV28 with TRBJ2-1; 8 nucleotides align to TRBD2. This CDR3 comprises 15 residues. V dropped 9 bases and J dropped 3; count of bases not matched to a gene: 10. CDR1 is MDHEN and CDR2 is SYDVKM in the germline V gene.

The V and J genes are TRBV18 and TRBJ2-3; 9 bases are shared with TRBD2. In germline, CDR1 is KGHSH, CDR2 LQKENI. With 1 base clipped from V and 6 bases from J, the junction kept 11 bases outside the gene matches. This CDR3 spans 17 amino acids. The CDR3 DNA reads TGTGCCAGCTCACCACTCAGACTTGCGGGAGGGGACGATACGCAGTATTTT. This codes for CASSPLRLAGGDDTQYF.

CDR3 in amino acids: CASSLQGAGEQYF. The CDR3 DNA reads TGTGCCAGCAGTTTACAGGGGGCAGGGGAGCAGTACTTC. The rearrangement joins TRBV27 to TRBJ2-7; 8 positions agree with TRBD1. The germline gives CDR1 MNHEY, CDR2 SMNVEV (reference sequence). Trimming cost V 2 bases and J 7 bases; bases outside gene matches: 4. There are 13 residues in the CDR3.

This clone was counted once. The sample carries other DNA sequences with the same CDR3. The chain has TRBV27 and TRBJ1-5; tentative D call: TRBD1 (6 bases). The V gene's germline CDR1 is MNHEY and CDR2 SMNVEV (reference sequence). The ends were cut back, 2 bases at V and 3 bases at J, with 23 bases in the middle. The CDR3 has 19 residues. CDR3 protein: CASSLKSPSQGKYNQPQHF. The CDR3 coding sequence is TGTGCCAGCAGTTTAAAGTCTCCATCACAGGGAAAATACAATCAGCCCCAGCATTTT.

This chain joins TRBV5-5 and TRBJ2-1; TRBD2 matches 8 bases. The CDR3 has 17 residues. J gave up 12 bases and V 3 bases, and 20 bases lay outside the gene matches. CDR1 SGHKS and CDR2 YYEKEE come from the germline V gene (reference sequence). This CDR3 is CASSSLGGADSSRRQFF. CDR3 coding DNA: TGTGCCAGCAGCTCCCTCGGGGGGGCTGACTCCTCTCGACGGCAGTTCTTC.

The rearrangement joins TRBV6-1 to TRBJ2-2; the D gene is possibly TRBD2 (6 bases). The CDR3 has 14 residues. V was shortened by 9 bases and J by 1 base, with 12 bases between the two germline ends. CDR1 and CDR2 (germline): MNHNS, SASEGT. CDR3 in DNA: TGTGCCAGTACTGCGGGGCTGAACACCGGGGAGCTGTTTTTT. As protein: CASTAGLNTGELFF.

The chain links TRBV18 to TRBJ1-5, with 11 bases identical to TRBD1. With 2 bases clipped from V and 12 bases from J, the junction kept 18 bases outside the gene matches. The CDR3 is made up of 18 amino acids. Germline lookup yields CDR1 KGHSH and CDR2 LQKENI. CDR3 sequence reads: CASSPRSRGGQGALVQHF. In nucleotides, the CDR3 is TGTGCCAGCTCACCAAGGTCCCGGGGCGGACAGGGGGCGTTGGTCCAGCATTTT.

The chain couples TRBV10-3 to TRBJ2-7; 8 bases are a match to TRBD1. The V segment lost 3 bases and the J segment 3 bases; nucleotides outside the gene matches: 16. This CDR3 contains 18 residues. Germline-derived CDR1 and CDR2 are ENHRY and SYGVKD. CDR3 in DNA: TGTGCCATCAGTGATGATGGGACAGGCCCTGCATTTAACTACGAGCAGTACTTC. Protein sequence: CAISDDGTGPAFNYEQYF.